The source of this T cell receptor beta chain is a study of metastatic and nonmetastatic thyroid tumors. Germline-derived CDR1 and CDR2 are KGHDR and SFDVKD. CDR3 length equals 15 residues. This clone was detected only a few times. Relative to the germline gene, one junction end is altered; a read error may explain this. Nobody among the patients had been given any treatment before thyroid surgery. In the study's own analysis: Using the CDR3 differences seen across clinicopathological groups, the authors built a distant-metastasis classifier for papillary thyroid cancer, which was meant to discriminate distant-metastatic patients. TCRdb re-analyzed the PCR reads through MiXCR. TCRdb's processing, not the study's, gives the V and J calls here. The sample has tens of thousands of clones, 28% seen once; the top ten hold around 9.6%.

This TCR came from a male donor with papillary thyroid cancer or a benign thyroid nodule (not recorded which). Some clones in this sample may be carry-over from other donors' samples. Sequencing was performed on blood. The chain couples TRBV24-1 to TRBJ2-2; 7 bases line up with TRBD2. Here the CDR3 reads CATSWREKDTGELFF. The CDR3 DNA is TGTGCCACCAGTTGGCGGGAGAAGGACACCGGGGAGCTGTTTTTC.